The 18 T cell receptor beta chains below all came from one sample that was sequenced in a study of cytomegalovirus exposure and HLA in healthy donors. PCR amplification relied on 60 Vbeta primers (plus 13 Jbeta primers). The assay was immunoSEQ multiplex PCR, and TCRdb's table has in-frame clones only and misses some. In the table there are 90,000 to 100,000 clones, over 60% of which are singletons. Material: PBMCs. These receptors originate from a man younger than 40 in good health and CMV-seronegative.

The rearrangement links TRBV4-1 to TRBJ1-3, with 8 bases lining up with TRBD1. Germline V gene sequence: CDR1 MGHRA, CDR2 YSYEKL. V was pared by 3 bases and J by 4 bases, with 8 bases of the junction left unmatched. This CDR3 has 16 residues. The CDR3 loop is CASSQTDRVRGNTIYF. The CDR3 DNA sequence: TGCGCCAGCAGCCAGACGGACAGGGTCAGAGGAAACACCATATATTTT.

The chain has TRBV5-1 and TRBJ2-7; 10 nucleotides align to TRBD1. With V trimmed by 8 bases and J by 4 bases, 9 bases remained unmatched. Looked up from germline, CDR1 is SGHRS and CDR2 is YFSETQ. The CDR3 totals 14 residues. The CDR3 sequence: CASEAGTGVYEQYF. CDR3 in DNA: TGCGCCAGTGAGGCCGGGACAGGGGTGTACGAGCAGTACTTC.

This clone appeared a few times. CDR3 nucleotides: TGTGCCAGCAGTGGGGCAGCGGGGGGCCCTATCGGCGGGGAGCTGTTTTTT. This sequence encodes CASSGAAGGPIGGELFF. This chain uses TRBV25-1 with TRBJ2-2, with 9 positions matching TRBD2. Trimming removed 4 bases from V and 7 bases from J; junction bases left unmatched: 13. Germline assignment: CDR1 MGHDK and CDR2 SYGVNS. CDR3 length: 17 amino acids.

This sequence joins TRBV6-5 and TRBJ2-2; 7 nucleotides align to TRBD2. The ends lost 6 bases at V and 7 bases at J; junction bases unmatched: 14. The CDR3 loop spans 16 amino acids. Germline V gives CDR1 MNHEY, CDR2 SVGAGI. CDR3 sequence reads: CASSYPGGRKFGELFF. Here the CDR3 DNA reads TGTGCCAGCAGCTACCCCGGGGGGAGAAAATTCGGGGAGCTGTTTTTT.

As to this clone: Since no conserved phenylalanine or tryptophan closes the CDR3, a read error is the likely cause. The gene calls are TRBV7-2 and TRBJ1-1; D call uncertain. With 3 bases removed from V and 3 bases from J, the gap between germline ends came to 11 bases. This CDR3 has 14 amino acids. Looked up from germline, CDR1 is SGHTA and CDR2 is FQGNSA. CDR3 amino acids: CASSFLGRDTEAFL. The CDR3 bases are TGTGCCAGCAGCTTTTTAGGACGGGACACTGAAGCTTTCCTT.

This clone was found a few times. The chain has TRBV28 and TRBJ1-1; TRBD1 matches 8 bases. CDR3 length equals 14 residues. Germline CDR1 and CDR2: MDHEN and SYDVKM. Trimming at V came to 3 bases and at J to 4 bases, leaving 4 bases not matched to a gene. The chain's CDR3 is CASSFQGAGTEAFF. In DNA form, the CDR3 reads TGTGCCAGCAGTTTCCAGGGGGCGGGCACTGAAGCTTTCTTT.

The chain uses TRBV27 and TRBJ2-1; 8 bases map to TRBD2. In germline, CDR1 is MNHEY, CDR2 SMNVEV (reference sequence). The CDR3 has 14 residues. The J segment lost 6 bases and the V segment lost 5 bases, leaving 6 bases of the junction unmatched. The CDR3 sequence is CASSRGGPFNEQFF. Here the CDR3 DNA reads TGTGCCAGCAGTCGCGGGGGGCCCTTCAATGAGCAGTTCTTC.

The chain carries TRBV15 and TRBJ1-5; TRBD1 matches 7 bases. The V gene end was trimmed by 3 bases and the J gene end by 4 bases; junction bases not matched to a gene: 6. Looked up from germline, CDR1 is LNHNV and CDR2 is YYDKDF (reference sequence). The CDR3 totals 15 residues. CDR3 in DNA: TGTGCCACCAGCAGCCGGGACAGATTAAATCAGCCCCAGCATTTT. Protein: CATSSRDRLNQPQHF.

The chain uses TRBV11-2 and TRBJ1-4; weak D call: TRBD1 (6 bases). The CDR3 runs to 15 residues. V was cut by 5 bases and J by 6 bases, with 16 bases left in between. Looked up from germline, CDR1 is SGHAT and CDR2 is FQNNGV. CDR3 nucleotides: TGTGCCAGCAGCGAGTACAGGGTGGAGTATGAAAAACTGTTTTTT. Translating it yields CASSEYRVEYEKLFF.

V is TRBV18 and J is TRBJ2-1; 14 bases are shared with TRBD2. With 6 bases clipped from V and 10 bases from J, the junction kept 8 bases outside the gene matches. The germline V gene has CDR1 KGHSH and CDR2 LQKENI. This CDR3 has 15 amino acids. The CDR3 sequence: CASSPGLAGDDEQFF. The CDR3 DNA reads as TGTGCCAGCTCCCCGGGACTAGCGGGAGATGACGAGCAGTTCTTC.

The chain links TRBV30 to TRBJ1-2; tentative D call: TRBD1 (6 bases). V dropped 2 bases and J dropped 4 bases, with 11 bases sitting between them. The CDR3 runs 13 residues. CDR1 and CDR2 (germline): GTSNPN, SVGIG (reference sequence). The CDR3 here is CAWSTGQTYGYTF. CDR3 DNA: TGTGCCTGGAGTACAGGGCAGACCTATGGCTACACCTTC.

This sequence joins TRBV6-5 and TRBJ1-5, with D maybe TRBD1 (5 bases). V lost 3 bases, J lost 2 bases, and 11 bases lay in between. This CDR3 comprises 15 residues. Germline V gene lookup returns CDR1 MNHEY and CDR2 SVGAGI. Written as DNA, the CDR3 is TGTGCCAGCAGTTATGGGGGGAGAGGCAATCAGCCCCAGCATTTT. Amino acids: CASSYGGRGNQPQHF.

This chain links TRBV10-3 with TRBJ2-7; 9 bases line up with TRBD1. The J segment lost 3 bases and the V segment lost 5 bases, leaving 8 bases of the junction unmatched. The CDR3 is made up of 15 amino acids. The germline CDR1 and CDR2 sequences are ENHRY and SYGVKD. The CDR3 here is CAISLTGTGNYEQYF. CDR3 bases: TGTGCCATCAGTTTAACCGGGACAGGGAACTACGAGCAGTACTTC.

V usage is TRBV4-2 and J usage is TRBJ2-5, with 11 bases fitting TRBD2. Unmatched junction bases numbered 0, after V lost 3 bases and J lost 3 bases. Per germline, CDR1 LGHNA and CDR2 YNFKEQ. The CDR3 is made up of 14 amino acids. CDR3 in amino acids: CASSHSGGEETQYF. CDR3 in DNA: TGTGCCAGCAGCCATAGCGGGGGGGAAGAGACCCAGTACTTC.

This clone has just a few counts. This chain links TRBV11-2 with TRBJ2-1; 10 bases agree with TRBD2. J was trimmed by 6 bases and V by 5 bases; bases with no gene match: 7. CDR3 length: 15 amino acids. The V gene's germline CDR1 is SGHAT and CDR2 FQNNGV. CDR3 DNA sequence: TGTGCCAGCAGCCTCCTCAGCGGGGGGGTCAATGAGCAGTTCTTC. Encoded protein: CASSLLSGGVNEQFF. The variable domain in full, with the rest retrieved from reference TRBV11-2 and TRBJ2-1, is EAGVAQSPRYKIIEKRQSVAFWCNPISGHATLYWYQQILGQGPKLLIQFQNNGVVDDSQLPKDRFSAERLKGVDSTLKIQPAKLEDSAVYLCASSLLSGGVNEQFFGPGTRLTVL.

The chain carries TRBV7-3 and TRBJ2-7; 9 nucleotides agree with TRBD2. The CDR3 extends over 16 amino acids. Germline loops: CDR1 SGHTA, CDR2 FQGTGA. J lost 6 bases, V lost 2 bases, and 11 bases had no gene match. The CDR3 spells CASSLGTSGGNGEQYF. CDR3 nucleotides: TGTGCCAGCAGCTTAGGGACCAGCGGGGGGAACGGCGAGCAGTACTTC.

The chain carries TRBV9 and TRBJ2-1; TRBD1 is a possible D gene (6 bases). The CDR3 contains 15 residues. Germline V gene sequence: CDR1 SGDLS, CDR2 YYNGEE. Trimming took 3 bases from V and 2 from J, leaving 12 bases between them. For the CDR3, the DNA is TGTGCCAGCAGCGAAACTGGACAGCCCTACAATGAGCAGTTCTTC. Its protein product is CASSETGQPYNEQFF.

The chain joins TRBV7-2 to TRBJ1-4; no reliable D call. The CDR3 totals 13 residues. Deletions cut 1 base from V and 7 bases from J, with 7 bases between. Germline CDR1 and CDR2: SGHTA and FQGNSA. CDR3 loop: CASSLELSEKLFF. The CDR3 nucleotides read TGTGCCAGCAGCTTAGAGCTAAGTGAAAAACTGTTTTTT.